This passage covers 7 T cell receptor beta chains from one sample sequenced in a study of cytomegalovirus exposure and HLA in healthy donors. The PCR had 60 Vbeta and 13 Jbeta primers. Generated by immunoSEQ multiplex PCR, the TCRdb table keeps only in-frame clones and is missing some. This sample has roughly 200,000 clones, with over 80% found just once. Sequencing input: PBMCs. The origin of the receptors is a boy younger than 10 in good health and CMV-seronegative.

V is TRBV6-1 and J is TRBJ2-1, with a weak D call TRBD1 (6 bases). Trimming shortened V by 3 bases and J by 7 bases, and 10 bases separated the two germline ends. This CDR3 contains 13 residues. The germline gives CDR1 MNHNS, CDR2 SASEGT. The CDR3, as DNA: TGTGCCAGCAGTGAGGGGACACCAAATGAGCAGTTCTTC. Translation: CASSEGTPNEQFF.

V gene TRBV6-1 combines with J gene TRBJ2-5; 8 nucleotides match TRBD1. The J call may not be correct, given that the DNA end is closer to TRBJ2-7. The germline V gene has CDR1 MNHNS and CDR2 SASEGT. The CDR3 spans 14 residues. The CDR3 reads CASSIGQGPYEQYF. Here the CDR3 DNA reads TGTGCCAGCAGTATAGGACAGGGACCCTACGAGCAGTACTTC.

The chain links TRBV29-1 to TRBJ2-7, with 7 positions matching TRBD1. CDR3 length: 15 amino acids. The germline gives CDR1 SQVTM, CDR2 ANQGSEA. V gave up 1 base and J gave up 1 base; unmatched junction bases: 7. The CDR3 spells CSVEGTGTASYEQYF. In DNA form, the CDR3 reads TGCAGCGTTGAAGGGACCGGGACAGCTTCCTACGAGCAGTACTTC.

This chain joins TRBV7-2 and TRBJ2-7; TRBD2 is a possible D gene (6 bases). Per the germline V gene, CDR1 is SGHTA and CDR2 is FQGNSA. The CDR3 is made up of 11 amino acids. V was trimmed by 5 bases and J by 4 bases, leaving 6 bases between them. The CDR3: CASSRGYEQYF. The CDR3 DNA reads TGTGCCAGCAGCCGGGGGTACGAGCAGTACTTC.

The CDR3 protein is CASSLQGSEQYF. CDR3 in DNA: TGTGCCAGCAGCTTACAGGGAAGCGAGCAGTACTTC. The rearrangement joins TRBV11-2 to TRBJ2-7, with D possibly matching TRBD1 (5 bases). V lost 2 bases and J 6 bases, leaving 8 bases between the germline ends. In germline, CDR1 is SGHAT, CDR2 FQNNGV. This CDR3 has 12 amino acids.

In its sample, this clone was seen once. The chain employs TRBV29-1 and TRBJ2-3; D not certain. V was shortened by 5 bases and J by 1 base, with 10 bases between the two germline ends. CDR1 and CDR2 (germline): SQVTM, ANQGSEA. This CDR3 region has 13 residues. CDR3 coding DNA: TGCAGCGTTAGAGGTGCAGGCACAGATACGCAGTATTTT. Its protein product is CSVRGAGTDTQYF.

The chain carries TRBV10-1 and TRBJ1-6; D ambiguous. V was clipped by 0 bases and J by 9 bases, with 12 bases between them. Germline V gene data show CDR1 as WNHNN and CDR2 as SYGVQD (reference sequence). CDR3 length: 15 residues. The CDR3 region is CASSESREEVSPLHF. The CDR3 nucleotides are TGCGCCAGCAGTGAGTCGAGGGAAGAGGTTTCACCCCTCCACTTT.